These 25 T cell receptor beta chains share one sample of origin, sequenced in a study of blood T cell repertoires in COVID-19. Sequencing used immunoSEQ multiplex PCR; TCRdb keeps in-frame clones, though not all of them. This table has almost 500,000 clones, less than 90% appearing once. Sequences were obtained from PBMCs or T cells enriched from blood (not recorded which). These receptors came from a woman aged 55-75 years who had recovered from COVID-19.

This chain links TRBV9 with TRBJ2-3; the D gene is possibly TRBD2 (6 bases). Germline values: CDR1 SGDLS, CDR2 YYNGEE. There are 17 residues in the CDR3. V was pared by 0 bases and J by 1 base, with 15 bases between. This chain's CDR3 is CASSVVAAGLGTDTQYF. CDR3 bases: TGTGCCAGCAGCGTAGTGGCTGCGGGGCTCGGCACAGATACGCAGTATTTT.

The chain is built from TRBV6-1 and TRBJ1-1, with D unclear. Germline loops: CDR1 MNHNS, CDR2 SASEGT. The CDR3 length is 13 residues. Trimming cost V 0 bases and J 8 bases, with 10 bases left between them. The CDR3 nucleotides read TGTGCCAGCAGTGAAGCGCAAGGCAGGGAAGCTTTCTTT. Protein product: CASSEAQGREAFF.

The gene calls are TRBV24-1 and TRBJ2-5, with 11 bases identical to TRBD1. The germline CDR1 and CDR2 sequences are KGHDR and SFDVKD. The CDR3 consists of 16 residues. Trimming took 3 bases from V and 1 from J; bases not matched to a gene: 3. CDR3 nucleotides: TGTGCCACCAGTGATCGGGGACAGGGGGTCCAAGAGACCCAGTACTTC. Its translation is CATSDRGQGVQETQYF.

In this sample, this clone turned up once. CDR3 in amino acids: CASSRHSGGAGTDTQYF. The CDR3 bases are TGTGCCAGCAGCCGACATAGCGGGGGAGCCGGCACAGATACGCAGTATTTT. V is TRBV3-1 (or the pseudogene TRBV3-2) and J is TRBJ2-3, with 9 bases aligning to TRBD2. V shed 4 bases, J shed 1 base, and the junction held 9 bases outside the gene matches. This CDR3 has 17 amino acids. The germline V gene has CDR1 LGHDT and CDR2 YNNKEL (reference sequence).

V gene TRBV10-3 combines with J gene TRBJ2-3; a weak D match, TRBD1 (5 bases). The germline V gene encodes CDR1 ENHRY and CDR2 SYGVKD. Between the trimmed V and J ends, which lost 8 bases and 5 bases, there was a span of 8 bases. The CDR3 runs 11 residues. CDR3 sequence: CAIARGDTQYF. In nucleotides, the CDR3 is TGTGCCATCGCAAGGGGAGATACGCAGTATTTT.

This clone showed up just once. J is TRBJ2-5 and V is TRBV7-2, with 10 bases identical to TRBD1. This CDR3 has 14 amino acids. CDR1 is SGHTA, CDR2 FQGNSA, per germline. The ends lost 4 bases at V and 5 bases at J; junction bases unmatched: 4. The CDR3 sequence: CASSSGQGRETQYF. CDR3 in DNA: TGTGCCAGCAGCTCGGGACAGGGGAGGGAGACCCAGTACTTC. The full variable domain, in which reference TRBV7-2 and TRBJ2-5 provide the parts outside the CDR3, is GAGVSQSPSNKVTEKGKDVELRCDPISGHTALYWYRQSLGQGLEFLIYFQGNSAPDKSGLPSDRFSAERTGGSVSTLTIQRTQQEDSAVYLCASSSGQGRETQYFGPGTRLLVL.

V and J are TRBV5-1 and TRBJ2-7; a possible D gene is TRBD2 (5 bases). This CDR3 comprises 12 residues. Trimming removed 0 bases at V and 7 bases at J, with 8 bases between. From germline, CDR1 is SGHRS and CDR2 YFSETQ. CDR3 coding DNA: TGCGCCAGCAGCTTGGATGAGGGTGAGCAGTACTTC. Its protein product is CASSLDEGEQYF.

The chain employs TRBV13 and TRBJ1-2; TRBD1 matches at 9 bases. V lost 5 bases to trimming and J lost 4 bases; unmatched junction nucleotides: 11. Germline V lookup: CDR1 PRHDT, CDR2 FYEKMQ (reference sequence). This CDR3 contains 16 residues. This CDR3 is CASSPGTGFGGYGYTF. CDR3 sequence (DNA): TGTGCCAGCAGCCCCGGGACAGGGTTTGGTGGCTATGGCTACACCTTC.

CDR3 sequence reads: CASSENGVLEKLFF. The CDR3 nucleotides are TGTGCCAGCAGTGAAAACGGGGTCTTGGAAAAACTGTTTTTT. The V call is TRBV6-1, the J call TRBJ1-4; no firm D call. Trimming left V 2 bases short and J 8 bases short, with 12 bases between. The CDR3 runs 14 residues. The germline gives CDR1 MNHNS, CDR2 SASEGT.

The rearrangement uses TRBV12-5 and TRBJ2-3; D is possibly TRBD2 (5 bases). Germline loops: CDR1 LGHNT, CDR2 FRNRAP. V lost 0 bases, J lost 6 bases, and 19 bases lay in between. This CDR3 is built from 17 residues. CDR3 nucleotides: TGTGCTAGTGGTTTGGTACTTGTGGGAGCTCTACAGGATACGCAGTATTTT. Its translation is CASGLVLVGALQDTQYF.

The genes are TRBV2 and TRBJ2-2; D possibly corresponds to TRBD2 (7 bases). The CDR3 loop spans 12 amino acids. The V end lost 8 bases, the J end lost 7 bases, and 11 bases lay between the germline ends. Germline V gives CDR1 SNHLY, CDR2 FYNNEI. The DNA of the CDR3 is TGTGCCAGCGGGAGGGGGGTCGGGGAGCTGTTTTTT. Encoded protein: CASGRGVGELFF.

The genes are TRBV7-2 and TRBJ2-5; unclear D gene. Trimming stripped 5 bases from V and 5 bases from J, with 12 bases between. CDR3 size: 13 residues. The germline CDR1 and CDR2 sequences are SGHTA and FQGNSA. CDR3 amino acids: CASSPPSRETQYF. DNA of the CDR3: TGTGCCAGCAGCCCCCCCTCTCGTGAGACCCAGTACTTC.

The CDR3 sequence: CSANRNTEAFF. The CDR3 DNA reads TGCAGTGCTAACAGGAACACTGAAGCTTTCTTT. The rearrangement uses TRBV20-1 and TRBJ1-1; unclear D gene. Germline V gives CDR1 DFQATT, CDR2 SNEGSKA (reference sequence). This CDR3 is built from 11 residues. Trimming removed 4 bases at V and 1 base at J, with 4 bases between.

The CDR3 reads CASSESLAKNIQYF. CDR3 in DNA: TGTGCCAGCAGTGAATCATTGGCCAAAAACATTCAGTACTTC. The chain recombines TRBV2 with TRBJ2-4; D remains unclear. CDR1 is SNHLY and CDR2 is FYNNEI in the germline V gene. The CDR3 extends over 14 amino acids. V lost 2 bases and J lost 1, with 6 bases in between.

This clone was seen once. The V call is TRBV2, the J call TRBJ1-2, with a possible D match to TRBD1 (5 bases). V dropped 7 bases and J dropped 4 bases, with 13 bases sitting between them. This CDR3 contains 13 residues. CDR1 and CDR2 (germline): SNHLY, FYNNEI. The CDR3 bases are TGTGCCAGCAAGGAGGGACCGAGCTATGGCTACACCTTC. This translates into CASKEGPSYGYTF.

The V and J genes are TRBV27 and TRBJ1-2; D unresolved. The CDR3 totals 13 residues. Germline values: CDR1 MNHEY, CDR2 SMNVEV (reference sequence). The V and J ends lost 5 bases and 8 bases respectively, with 15 bases between them. CDR3 DNA: TGTGCCAGCAGTCAGGAGGGCGCGTCGGGCTACACCTTC. Its protein product is CASSQEGASGYTF.

The DNA of the CDR3 is TGTGCCAGCGGGGGGACGGTCACTGAAGCTTTCTTT. This sequence encodes CASGGTVTEAFF. The V gene is TRBV6-5, the J gene TRBJ1-1; possibly TRBD1 for D (5 bases). Germline assignment: CDR1 MNHEY and CDR2 SVGAGI. Trimming removed 8 bases at V and 4 bases at J, with 11 bases between. This CDR3 is 12 amino acids long.

V and J are TRBV27 and TRBJ1-5; TRBD1 aligns across 7 bases. Germline CDR1 is MNHEY and CDR2 is SMNVEV (reference sequence). The junction had 10 bases not matched to a gene; V was cut back by 5 bases and J by 0 bases. CDR3 length: 17 residues. DNA of the CDR3: TGTGCCAGCAGTCCTCGGACAGGTGAGATTAGCAATCAGCCCCAGCATTTT. Translation gives CASSPRTGEISNQPQHF.

The V gene is TRBV5-1, the J gene TRBJ2-1, with D perhaps TRBD1 (6 bases). The V and J ends lost 0 bases and 7 bases respectively, with 17 bases between them. CDR3 length: 16 residues. Germline V gives CDR1 SGHRS, CDR2 YFSETQ. The CDR3 is CASSLASGTIGNEQFF. The CDR3 nucleotides read TGCGCCAGCAGCTTGGCATCCGGGACAATAGGGAATGAGCAGTTCTTC.

The J gene is TRBJ1-1, the V gene TRBV12-5, with a weak D call TRBD1 (6 bases). Trimming removed 1 base at V and 7 bases at J, with 19 bases between. This CDR3 spans 16 amino acids. Germline CDR1 and CDR2: LGHNT and FRNRAP. This CDR3 is CASGLAQSRGNNEAFF. CDR3 coding DNA: TGTGCTAGTGGTTTGGCCCAAAGCAGGGGAAATAATGAAGCTTTCTTT.

The chain has TRBV11-2 and TRBJ2-2, with 10 bases matching TRBD1. The CDR3 spans 15 residues. V shed 3 bases, J shed 4 bases, and the junction held 2 bases outside the gene matches. CDR1 and CDR2 (germline): SGHAT, FQNNGV. DNA of the CDR3: TGTGCCAGCAGCTTGGACAGGGGGTCCACCGGGGAGCTGTTTTTT. This translates into CASSLDRGSTGELFF.

This chain uses TRBV24-1 with TRBJ1-2; 8 bases are a match to TRBD1. Trimming at V came to 3 bases and at J to 4 bases, leaving 3 bases not matched to a gene. The CDR3 runs 14 residues. Germline CDR1 reads KGHDR; CDR2 reads SFDVKD. CDR3: CATSDVDRVYGYTF. CDR3 bases: TGTGCCACCAGTGATGTGGACAGGGTCTATGGCTACACCTTC.

This chain uses TRBV19 with TRBJ2-1; 7 nucleotides agree with TRBD2. From germline, CDR1 is LNHDA and CDR2 SQIVND (reference sequence). The trim removed 2 bases at V and 8 bases at J, leaving 12 bases unmatched. The CDR3 is 16 residues long. CDR3 sequence reads: CASSIRAPGGLHEQFF. Here the CDR3 DNA reads TGTGCCAGTAGTATAAGGGCTCCGGGGGGACTGCATGAGCAGTTCTTC.

This chain joins TRBV3-1 (or the pseudogene TRBV3-2) and TRBJ2-7, with 10 positions matching TRBD2. This CDR3 comprises 16 residues. Trimming cost V 1 base and J 0 bases; bases outside gene matches: 3. Germline V lookup: CDR1 LGHDT, CDR2 YNNKEL (reference sequence). The CDR3 here is CASSQGSGGSSYEQYF. DNA for the CDR3: TGTGCCAGCAGCCAAGGTAGCGGGGGGTCCTCCTACGAGCAGTACTTC.

In this sample, this clone turned up once. V is TRBV7-2 and J is TRBJ2-7, with TRBD2 matching 8 bases. Germline V gene lookup returns CDR1 SGHTA and CDR2 FQGNSA. The CDR3 extends over 13 amino acids. V shed 7 bases and J 3 bases; nucleotides not matched to a gene: 5. The CDR3 loop reads CASTRGGRYEQYF. The DNA of the CDR3 is TGTGCCAGCACCCGGGGGGGACGCTACGAGCAGTACTTC.